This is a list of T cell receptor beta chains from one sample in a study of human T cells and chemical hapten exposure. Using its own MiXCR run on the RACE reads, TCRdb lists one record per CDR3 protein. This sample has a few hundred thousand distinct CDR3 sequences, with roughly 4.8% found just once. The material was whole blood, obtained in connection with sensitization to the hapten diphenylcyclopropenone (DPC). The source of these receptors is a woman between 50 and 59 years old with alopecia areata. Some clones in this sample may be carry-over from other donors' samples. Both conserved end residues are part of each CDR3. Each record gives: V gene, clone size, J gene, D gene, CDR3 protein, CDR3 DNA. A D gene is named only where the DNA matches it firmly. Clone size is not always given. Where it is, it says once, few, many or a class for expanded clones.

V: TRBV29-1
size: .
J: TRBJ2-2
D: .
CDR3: CSVEKRTNTGELFF
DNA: TGCAGCGTTGAAAAACGGACAAACACCGGGGAGCTGTTTTTT

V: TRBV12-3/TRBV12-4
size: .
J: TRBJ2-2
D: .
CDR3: CASSITTGGLFF
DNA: TGTGCCAGCAGTATTACCACGGGTGGGCTGTTTTTT

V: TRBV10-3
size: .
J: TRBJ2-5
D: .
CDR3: CAIRRTGTKETQYF
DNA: TGTGCCATCAGGAGAACCGGGACAAAAGAGACCCAGTACTTC

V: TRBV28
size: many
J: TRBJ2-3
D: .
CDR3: CASSLGVSNTDTQYF
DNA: TGTGCCAGCAGTTTAGGAGTTAGTAACACAGATACGCAGTATTTT

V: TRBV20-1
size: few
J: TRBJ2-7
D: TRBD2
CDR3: CSASWWEGRHEQYF
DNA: TGCAGTGCTAGTTGGTGGGAGGGCCGCCACGAGCAGTACTTC

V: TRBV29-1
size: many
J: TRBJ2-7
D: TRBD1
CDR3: CSVEAGTGPREQYF
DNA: TGCAGCGTTGAAGCGGGGACAGGACCGAGGGAGCAGTACTTC

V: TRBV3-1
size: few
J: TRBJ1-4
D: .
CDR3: CASSPAQGRLFF
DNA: TGTGCCAGCAGCCCGGCCCAAGGGCGACTGTTTTTT

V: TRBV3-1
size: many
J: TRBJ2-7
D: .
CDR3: CASSQAVQASYEQYF
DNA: TGTGCCAGCAGCCAAGCGGTACAGGCCTCCTACGAGCAGTACTTC

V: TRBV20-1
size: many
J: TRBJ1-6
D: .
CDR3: CSARDTSYNSPLHF
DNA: TGCAGTGCTAGGGACACCTCCTATAATTCACCCCTCCACTTT

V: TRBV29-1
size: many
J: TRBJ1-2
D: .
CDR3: CSESRENGYTF
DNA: TGCAGCGAAAGCAGGGAAAATGGCTACACCTTC

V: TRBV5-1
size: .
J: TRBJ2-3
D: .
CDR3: CASSLQQGGDTQYF
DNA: TGCGCCAGCAGCTTGCAGCAGGGAGGAGATACGCAGTATTTT

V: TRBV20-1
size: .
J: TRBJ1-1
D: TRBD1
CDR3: CSASPNRGRSPLNTEAFF
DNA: TGCAGTGCTAGCCCCAACAGGGGGCGCAGCCCCTTGAACACTGAAGCTTTCTTT

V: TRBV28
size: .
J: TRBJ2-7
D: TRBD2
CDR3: CASSLRGSTYEQYF
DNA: TGTGCCAGCAGTTTACGCGGGAGCACCTACGAGCAGTACTTC

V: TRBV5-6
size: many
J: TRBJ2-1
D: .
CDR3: CASTPAYEVFHNEQFF
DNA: TGTGCCAGCACCCCGGCGTATGAGGTTTTCCACAATGAGCAGTTCTTC

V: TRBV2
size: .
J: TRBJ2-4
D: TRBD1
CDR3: CASSEAPRGPKNIQYF
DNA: TGTGCCAGCAGTGAAGCGCCCAGGGGGCCCAAAAACATTCAGTACTTC

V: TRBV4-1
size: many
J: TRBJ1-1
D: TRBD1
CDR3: CASSQLTGGREAFF
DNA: TGCGCCAGCAGCCAATTGACAGGGGGAAGAGAAGCTTTCTTT

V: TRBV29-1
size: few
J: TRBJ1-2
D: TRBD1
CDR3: CSVAGTGGLGYTF
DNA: TGCAGCGTGGCCGGGACAGGGGGCCTTGGCTACACCTTC